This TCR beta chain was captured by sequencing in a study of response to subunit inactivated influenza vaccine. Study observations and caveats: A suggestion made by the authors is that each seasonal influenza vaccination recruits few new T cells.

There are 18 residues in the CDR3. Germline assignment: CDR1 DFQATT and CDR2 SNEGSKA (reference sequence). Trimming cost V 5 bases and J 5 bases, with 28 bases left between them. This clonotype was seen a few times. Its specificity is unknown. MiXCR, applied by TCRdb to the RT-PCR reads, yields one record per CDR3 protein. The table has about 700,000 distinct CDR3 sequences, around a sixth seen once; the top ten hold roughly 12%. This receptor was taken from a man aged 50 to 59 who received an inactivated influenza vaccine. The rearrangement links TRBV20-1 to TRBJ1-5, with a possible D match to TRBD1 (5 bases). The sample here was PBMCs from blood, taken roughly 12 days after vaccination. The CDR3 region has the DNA TGCAGTGCTGTTATGACAGTAGGCGGGAGTCCCGCTTATCAGCCCCAGCATTTT. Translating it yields CSAVMTVGGSPAYQPQHF.